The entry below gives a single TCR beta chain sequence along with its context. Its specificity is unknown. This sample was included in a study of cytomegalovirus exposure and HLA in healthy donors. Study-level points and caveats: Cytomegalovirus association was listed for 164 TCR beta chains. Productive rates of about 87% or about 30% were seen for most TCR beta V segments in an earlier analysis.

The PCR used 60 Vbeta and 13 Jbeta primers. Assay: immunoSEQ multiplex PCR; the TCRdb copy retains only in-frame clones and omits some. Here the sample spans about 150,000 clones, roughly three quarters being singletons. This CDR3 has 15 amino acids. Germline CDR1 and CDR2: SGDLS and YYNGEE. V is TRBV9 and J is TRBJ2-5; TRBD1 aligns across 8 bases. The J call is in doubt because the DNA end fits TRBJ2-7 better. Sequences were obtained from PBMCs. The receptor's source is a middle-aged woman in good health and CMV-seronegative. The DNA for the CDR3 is TGTGCCAGCAGCGTAGCGCCAGGGGGCCCCTACGAGCAGTACTTC. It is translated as CASSVAPGGPYEQYF.